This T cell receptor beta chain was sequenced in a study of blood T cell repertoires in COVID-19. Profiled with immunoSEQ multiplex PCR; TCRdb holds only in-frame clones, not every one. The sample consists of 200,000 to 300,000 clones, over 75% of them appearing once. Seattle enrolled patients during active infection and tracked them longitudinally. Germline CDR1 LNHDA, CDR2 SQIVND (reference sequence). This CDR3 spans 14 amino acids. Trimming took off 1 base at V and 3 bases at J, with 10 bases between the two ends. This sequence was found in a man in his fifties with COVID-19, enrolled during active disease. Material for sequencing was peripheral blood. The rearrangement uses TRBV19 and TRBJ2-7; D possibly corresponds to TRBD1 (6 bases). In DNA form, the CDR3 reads TGTGCCAGTAGTATAGCTTCGGACAGCTACGAGCAGTACTTC. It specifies CASSIASDSYEQYF.